The following is a T cell receptor beta chain sequence with its context. These data originate in a study of blood T cell repertoires in COVID-19. On the study more broadly: The origin of the acute and convalescent COVID-19 samples was the United States, Italy and Spain. T cells, B-cell-depleted T cells, or PBMCs provided the cDNA or gDNA that served as material.

Authors' data handling: Amplification with reference gene primers provided the estimates of nucleated cell counts. Sequencing used immunoSEQ multiplex PCR; TCRdb keeps in-frame clones, though not all of them. V, J and clone size reflect that table, while D and trimming were determined from the DNA. The sample has a few hundred thousand clones; approximately 86% are singletons. Germline V CDR1 and CDR2: SGHTA, FQGTGA. The V end was cut by 1 base, the J end by 9 bases, with 11 bases between. CDR3 length: 13 amino acids. The rearrangement links TRBV7-3 to TRBJ2-3; the D gene is possibly TRBD2 (5 bases). The sample consisted of peripheral blood. The sequence was collected from a man aged 35-49 years who had recovered from COVID-19. The CDR3 reads CASSLSFRETQYF. The CDR3 region has the DNA TGTGCCAGCAGCTTAAGTTTTAGGGAGACGCAGTATTTT.